This T cell receptor (beta chain) was sequenced during a study of CD8 T cells in Susac syndrome. Looking at the study overall: Active disease was present in about 6 of the sequenced Susac syndrome patients, whereas roughly eight of them were in remission.

RNA amounts of roughly 0.45 to 1 ug underwent reverse transcription with random hexamers. With immunoSEQ multiplex PCR, TCR beta CDR3 was amplified across 54 Vbeta and 13 Jbeta. TCRdb processed the immunoSEQ multiplex PCR reads anew with MiXCR; each CDR3 protein has one entry. The sample consists of under 200,000 distinct CDR3 sequences, roughly 90% of them appearing once. The diagnostic criteria for definite or probable disease, as recently defined, were met by the patients with Susac syndrome. Negative isolation was used for CD8+ and CD4+ T cells, and FACS enrichment was applied to TEMRA cells. This clonotype originated in a human donor with Susac syndrome. The sample comprised CD4+ T cells from PBMCs.

This chain's CDR3 is CASNRDYTGELFF. The CDR3 DNA sequence: TGTGCCAGCAACCGGGACTACACCGGGGAGCTGTTTTTT. The J gene is TRBJ2-2, the V gene TRBV2; a weak D match, TRBD2 (6 bases). The V end lost 7 bases, the J end lost 3 bases, and 9 bases lay between the germline ends. The germline CDR1 and CDR2 sequences are SNHLY and FYNNEI. The CDR3 length is 13 residues.